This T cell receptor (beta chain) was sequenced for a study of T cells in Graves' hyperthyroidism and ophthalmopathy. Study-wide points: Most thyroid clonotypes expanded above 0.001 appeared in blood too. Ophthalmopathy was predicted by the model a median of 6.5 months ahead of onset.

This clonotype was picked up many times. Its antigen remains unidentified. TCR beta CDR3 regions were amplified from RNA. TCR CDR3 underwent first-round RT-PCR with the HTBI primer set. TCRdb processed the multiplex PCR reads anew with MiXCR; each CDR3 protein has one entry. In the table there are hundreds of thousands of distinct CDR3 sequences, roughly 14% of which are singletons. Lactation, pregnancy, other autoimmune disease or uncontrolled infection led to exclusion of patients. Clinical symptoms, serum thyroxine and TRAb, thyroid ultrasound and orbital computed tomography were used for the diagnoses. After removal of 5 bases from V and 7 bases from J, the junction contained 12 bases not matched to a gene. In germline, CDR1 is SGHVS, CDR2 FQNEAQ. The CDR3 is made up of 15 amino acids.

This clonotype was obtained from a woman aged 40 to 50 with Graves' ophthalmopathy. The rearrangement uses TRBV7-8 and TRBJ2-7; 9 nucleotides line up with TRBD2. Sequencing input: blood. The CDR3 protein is CASSLKLAGRGEQYF. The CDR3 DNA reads TGTGCCAGCAGCCTTAAACTAGCGGGCCGGGGGGAGCAGTACTTC.